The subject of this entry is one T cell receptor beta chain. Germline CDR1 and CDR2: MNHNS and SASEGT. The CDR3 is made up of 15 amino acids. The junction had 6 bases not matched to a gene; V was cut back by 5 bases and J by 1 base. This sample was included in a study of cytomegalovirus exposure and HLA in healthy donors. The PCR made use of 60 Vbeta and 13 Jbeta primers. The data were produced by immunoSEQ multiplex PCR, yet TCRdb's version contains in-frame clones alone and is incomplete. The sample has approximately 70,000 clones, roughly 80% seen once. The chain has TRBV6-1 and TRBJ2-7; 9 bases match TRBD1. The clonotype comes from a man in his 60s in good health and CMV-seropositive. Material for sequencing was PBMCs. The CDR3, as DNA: TGTGCCAGCAGTTCCACAGGGGGCGCATCCTACGAGCAGTACTTC. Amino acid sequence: CASSSTGGASYEQYF.